This TCR beta chain derives from a study of blood T cell repertoires in COVID-19. Study context: In each case, the material was cDNA or gDNA derived from T cells, B-cell-depleted T cells, or PBMCs.

Germline CDR1 reads MNHEY; CDR2 reads SVGAGI. V lost 10 bases and J 3 bases, leaving 9 bases between the germline ends. The CDR3 sequence is 11 residues long. The method was immunoSEQ multiplex PCR; TCRdb's version includes in-frame clones alone and lacks a portion of them. Of approximately 180,000 clones detected, more than 85% appear once; the ten largest clones hold around 1.2%. In terms of age and location, participants ranged from roughly 18 to 95 years and lived in about 25 US areas. Participants' own reports of clinical history determined their cohort assignment. The sequenced sample consisted of PBMCs or T cells enriched from blood (not recorded which). This TCR came from a human donor with acute COVID-19. The donor label of this sample is uncertain. The rearrangement joins TRBV6-5 to TRBJ1-2; D gene uncertain. The CDR3 loop is CATLRDYGYTF. CDR3 DNA sequence: TGTGCCACTCTTCGGGACTATGGCTACACCTTC.